This T cell receptor (beta chain) is drawn from a study of T-cell reconstitution after alpha-beta-depleted transplantation in children. Findings of the study overall: Some patients' high day-60 TCRbeta diversity was attributed to recipient cells surviving conditioning. In patients about two months after transplant, alpha-beta T cells reportedly arose from several hundred expanded graft clones. Newly generated T cells supplied most T-cell counts and diversity one year post-transplant.

The sample holds a few counts of this clonotype. Antigen: not known. It was with unique molecular identifiers that the TCRbeta library was prepared. Each CDR3 protein is one row after TCRdb ran MiXCR on the PCR reads. The table has about 540,000 distinct CDR3 sequences, over 20% seen once. The CDR3 totals 12 residues. CDR1 is SNHLY and CDR2 is FYNNEI in the germline V gene. Trimming shortened V by 1 base and J by 7 bases, and 7 bases separated the two germline ends. This receptor was taken from a boy less than two years old with Wiskott-Aldrich syndrome, due to receive a stem cell transplant. The V and J genes are TRBV2 and TRBJ1-2, with D perhaps matching TRBD1 (5 bases). Material: PBMCs, obtained before TCRalphabeta/CD19-depleted stem cell transplant. The CDR3 DNA is TGTGCCAGCAGTGAAGGGGGCTCTGGCTACACCTTC. Translated, it gives CASSEGGSGYTF.